The sequence of this TCR beta chain was determined in a study of blood T cell repertoires in COVID-19 (dated by TCRdb to about 2020). Describing the broader study: Samples from collaborators originated in the United States, Italy and Spain and spanned both the acute and convalescent phases of COVID-19. The prospective study material was composed of cDNA or gDNA derived from T cells, B-cell-depleted T cells, or PBMCs. Deeply sampled blood TCRbeta repertoires from subjects exposed to, actively infected with, or recovered from COVID-19 were included in the dataset. A freely available public database, intended as a resource for researchers studying the immune response to SARS-CoV-2, is where the repertoires were released. The samples were drawn from the first 160 participants of the ongoing ImmuneRACE study and from some 1,300 subjects provided by 6 global collaborators. A de-identified subject ID, COVID-19 status, age in years and sex were almost always included in the sample metadata. HLA class I and class II types, where available, came from metadata supplied by the sample provider rather than from assay-based typing.

TCRbeta CDR3 regions were amplified from genomic DNA using the immunoSEQ Assay, a bias-controlled multiplex PCR. In the paper's pipeline: The number of nucleated cells in each sample was estimated by amplification of reference gene primers within the assay. To quantify the absolute abundance of each unique TCRbeta CDR3 rearrangement, sequence reads were collapsed and filtered. Productive Simpson clonality was computed per sample as the square root of Simpson's diversity index over productive rearrangements. TCRdb took this table from immuneACCESS and kept in-frame rearrangements with V and J called. Such tables lack part of the clones; where checked against another copy, unresolved V genes explain under half of the gap, and the rest is unexplained. Clone size and V and J calls were adopted from that table, with D and trimming inferred from the DNA. Within this sample are around 110,000 clones, with 82% of them counted one time only. The biggest ten clones account for roughly 8.2% of the sample.

This clone was counted once. Its binding antigen is unknown. The record has no base qualities; no much larger clone is one base away. Broad study findings and their caveats: How much clinical and demographic metadata was included differed by source and by participant, and the metadata was provided uncurated.

Each collaborating institution followed its own protocols to collect whole blood in K2EDTA tubes. Collaborator samples were shipped for TCRbeta analysis as frozen whole blood, isolated PBMCs, or DNA extracted from either sample type. The receptor's source is a man aged 70-80 years with acute or convalescent COVID-19. Specimen: peripheral blood.

The CDR3 protein: CASIKGGSGQPQHF. The nucleotide sequence is given as TGTGCCAGCATAAAAGGAGGGTCTGGGCAGCCCCAGCATTTT. The chain couples TRBV28 to TRBJ1-5, with the D gene not clear enough to name. The germline V gene provides CDR1 MDHEN and CDR2 SYDVKM. V loses 7 bases, J loses 7 bases, and the germline ends lie 17 bases apart. Counted from cysteine to phenylalanine, this CDR3 has 14 amino acids. Only the CDR3 region is kept as DNA, spanning 42 bases read in frame from base 1.